This is a list of T cell receptor beta chains from one sample in a study of cytomegalovirus exposure and HLA in healthy donors. Clones were read by immunoSEQ multiplex PCR, and TCRdb kept only the in-frame ones, dropping some. The data show about 210,000 clones, with 75% to 80% seen just once and 1.5% to 2% held by the top ten. The sample was PBMCs. Receptors were obtained from a male donor in good health and CMV-seronegative. The CDR3 runs from the conserved cysteine through the conserved F or W. Each record gives: J gene, clone size, D gene, V gene, CDR3 protein. The D gene is left open where the match is weak. Clone size, where shown, is once, few, many, or a class for clones that have expanded.

J gene: TRBJ2-3; clone size: .; D gene: .; V gene: TRBV5-1; CDR3 protein: CASSLSTDTQYF
J gene: TRBJ2-7; clone size: .; D gene: .; V gene: TRBV5-1; CDR3 protein: CASSLEQGMVHEQYF
J gene: TRBJ1-5; clone size: .; D gene: .; V gene: TRBV6-6; CDR3 protein: CASSYGRVANQPQHF
J gene: TRBJ1-6; clone size: .; D gene: .; V gene: TRBV9; CDR3 protein: CASTVGPGADYNSPLHF
J gene: TRBJ2-7; clone size: .; D gene: .; V gene: TRBV4-3; CDR3 protein: CASSQDGGTPVYEQYF
J gene: TRBJ2-1; clone size: few; D gene: TRBD1; V gene: TRBV7-8; CDR3 protein: CASSPRPPGGHNEQFF
J gene: TRBJ1-1; clone size: .; D gene: .; V gene: TRBV6-1; CDR3 protein: CAIGQNMNTEAFF
J gene: TRBJ2-1; clone size: .; D gene: TRBD2; V gene: TRBV18; CDR3 protein: CASSPYKRREGRDEQFF
J gene: TRBJ2-7; clone size: few; D gene: TRBD2; V gene: TRBV7-3; CDR3 protein: CASSFGGGWEQYF
J gene: TRBJ1-4; clone size: .; D gene: TRBD1; V gene: TRBV9; CDR3 protein: CASSVGQGGEKLFF
J gene: TRBJ1-5; clone size: .; D gene: TRBD1; V gene: TRBV28; CDR3 protein: CASIPTGGRSNQPQHF
J gene: TRBJ1-1; clone size: .; D gene: TRBD1; V gene: TRBV2; CDR3 protein: CASRLQGENTEAFF
J gene: TRBJ2-1; clone size: .; D gene: TRBD2; V gene: TRBV5-4; CDR3 protein: CASSTRLAGGRGEQFF
J gene: .; clone size: .; D gene: .; V gene: TRBV30; CDR3 protein: CAWNGGGAHEQYF
J gene: TRBJ2-1; clone size: .; D gene: TRBD2; V gene: TRBV6-1; CDR3 protein: CASSAERGAYEQFF
J gene: TRBJ2-7; clone size: .; D gene: TRBD2; V gene: TRBV9; CDR3 protein: CASSGSRGNEQYF
J gene: TRBJ2-1; clone size: .; D gene: TRBD1; V gene: TRBV5-4; CDR3 protein: CASRPDRGFENEQFF
J gene: TRBJ2-1; clone size: .; D gene: TRBD2; V gene: TRBV28; CDR3 protein: CASSLVPFSGGFKNEQFF
J gene: TRBJ1-4; clone size: .; D gene: .; V gene: TRBV5-4; CDR3 protein: CASRQEPNEKLFF
J gene: TRBJ1-2; clone size: .; D gene: .; V gene: TRBV5-5; CDR3 protein: CASSLEQANYGYTF
J gene: TRBJ1-3; clone size: once; D gene: TRBD1; V gene: TRBV4-3; CDR3 protein: CASSQGGQGAFGNTIYF
J gene: TRBJ1-5; clone size: once; D gene: TRBD1; V gene: TRBV19; CDR3 protein: CASRQGWDQPQHF
J gene: TRBJ2-7; clone size: .; D gene: .; V gene: TRBV6-5; CDR3 protein: CASSGDSYEQYF
J gene: TRBJ2-3; clone size: .; D gene: TRBD2; V gene: TRBV14; CDR3 protein: CASSRSGLGTDTQYF
J gene: TRBJ1-2; clone size: few; D gene: .; V gene: TRBV28; CDR3 protein: CASSLTASYGYTF
J gene: TRBJ2-3; clone size: .; D gene: .; V gene: TRBV28; CDR3 protein: CASSLWQGPDTQYF
J gene: .; clone size: .; D gene: TRBD1; V gene: TRBV6-1; CDR3 protein: CASRTDRVGYEQYF
J gene: TRBJ1-3; clone size: .; D gene: .; V gene: TRBV28; CDR3 protein: CASSSPSGLQRSGNTIYF
J gene: TRBJ1-5; clone size: .; D gene: .; V gene: TRBV30; CDR3 protein: CAWSRGLNSNQPQHF
J gene: TRBJ2-7; clone size: .; D gene: TRBD1; V gene: TRBV9; CDR3 protein: CASSVGGTGGDEQYF
J gene: TRBJ1-2; clone size: .; D gene: .; V gene: TRBV7-9; CDR3 protein: CASSLATSSEGYTF
J gene: TRBJ2-1; clone size: few; D gene: .; V gene: TRBV5-4; CDR3 protein: CASSLGWSSYNEQFF
J gene: TRBJ2-5; clone size: .; D gene: TRBD2; V gene: TRBV7-9; CDR3 protein: CASKRAGGQETQYF
J gene: TRBJ1-1; clone size: once; D gene: TRBD1; V gene: TRBV5-4; CDR3 protein: CASSLYREGQGDTEAFF
J gene: TRBJ2-1; clone size: once; D gene: .; V gene: TRBV6-6; CDR3 protein: CASSYSNLANEQFF
J gene: TRBJ2-7; clone size: few; D gene: .; V gene: TRBV25-1; CDR3 protein: CASSDREGSSYEQYF
J gene: TRBJ2-2; clone size: few; D gene: TRBD2; V gene: TRBV19; CDR3 protein: CASSSGSYTGELFF